The 22 T cell receptor beta chains in this list originate from one sample, sequenced in a study of blood T cell repertoires in COVID-19. Sequencing was performed with immunoSEQ multiplex PCR; in TCRdb, only in-frame clones are kept and a portion is missing. The table lists 90,000 to 130,000 clones, around 74% of them singletons, with approximately 8% in the top ten. What was sequenced was peripheral blood. Receptors were obtained from a woman in her fifties or sixties with acute or convalescent COVID-19.

The V gene is TRBV13, the J gene TRBJ1-1; no reliable D call. Germline V gene sequence: CDR1 PRHDT, CDR2 FYEKMQ (reference sequence). V was trimmed by 5 bases and J by 11 bases, leaving 12 bases between them. This CDR3 has 11 amino acids. CDR3 in DNA: TGTGCCAGCAGCCGATCAGGCTCGGCTTTCTTT. Translated: CASSRSGSAFF. The entire variable domain, with the rest obtained from reference TRBV13 and TRBJ1-1, is as follows: AAGVIQSPRHLIKEKRETATLKCYPIPRHDTVYWYQQGPGQDPQFLISFYEKMQSDKGSIPDRFSAQQFSDYHSELNMSSLELGDSALYFCASSRSGSAFFGQGTRLTVV.

The V and J genes are TRBV7-3 and TRBJ2-2; 12 bases agree with TRBD1. The CDR3 runs 19 residues. Per germline, CDR1 SGHTA and CDR2 FQGTGA. V lost 1 base and J lost 4; bases outside the gene matches: 10. CDR3 DNA sequence: TGTGCCAGCAGCTTAAGGCCCTCGGGACAGGGGGCGGGCACCGGGGAGCTGTTTTTT. Translation: CASSLRPSGQGAGTGELFF. Full variable domain (remainder filled in from reference TRBV7-3 and TRBJ2-2): GAGVSQTPSNKVTEKGKYVELRCDPISGHTALYWYRQSLGQGPEFLIYFQGTGAADDSGLPNDRFFAVRPEGSVSTLKIQRTERGDSAVYLCASSLRPSGQGAGTGELFFGEGSRLTVL.

This chain joins TRBV5-1 and TRBJ1-6, with D possibly being TRBD1 (6 bases). Germline-derived CDR1 and CDR2 are SGHRS and YFSETQ. The ends were cut back, 3 bases at V and 10 bases at J, with 14 bases in the middle. There are 14 residues in the CDR3. CDR3 sequence reads: CASSSQGNSSPLHF. The CDR3 nucleotides are TGCGCCAGCAGCTCCCAGGGGAATAGCTCACCCCTCCACTTT. Full variable domain (outside the CDR3, taken from reference TRBV5-1 and TRBJ1-6): KAGVTQTPRYLIKTRGQQVTLSCSPISGHRSVSWYQQTPGQGLQFLFEYFSETQRNKGNFPGRFSGRQFSNSRSEMNVSTLELGDSALYLCASSSQGNSSPLHFGNGTRLTVT.

The CDR3 protein is CASNSGNQPQHF. The CDR3 DNA reads as TGTGCCAGCAATTCCGGGAATCAGCCCCAGCATTTT. The V and J genes are TRBV25-1 and TRBJ1-5, with unresolved D. Trimming shortened V by 7 bases and J by 4 bases, and 8 bases separated the two germline ends. This CDR3 contains 12 residues. Germline V gene data show CDR1 as MGHDK and CDR2 as SYGVNS.

The chain has TRBV19 and TRBJ1-4; D is unresolved. The CDR3 is 14 amino acids. Trimming took 2 bases from V and 7 from J, leaving 11 bases between them. In germline, CDR1 is LNHDA, CDR2 SQIVND (reference sequence). CDR3 nucleotides: TGTGCCAGTAGTATACGAAGAGGCGGTGAAAAACTGTTTTTT. As protein: CASSIRRGGEKLFF.

The chain employs TRBV30 and TRBJ1-2; D is uncertain. The germline CDR1 and CDR2 sequences are GTSNPN and SVGIG (reference sequence). This CDR3 has 13 amino acids. Deletions cut 0 bases from V and 2 bases from J, with 7 bases between. The CDR3 protein is CAWSVAQNYGYTF. The CDR3 DNA is TGTGCCTGGAGTGTCGCACAGAACTATGGCTACACCTTC.

The chain combines TRBV5-5 with TRBJ1-4; 8 bases are a match to TRBD1. The V and J ends lost 4 bases and 3 bases, in that order; junction bases with no gene match: 17. The germline gives CDR1 SGHKS, CDR2 YYEKEE (reference sequence). CDR3 length: 19 residues. The CDR3: CASSVNRDRPQGANEKLFF. CDR3 sequence (DNA): TGTGCCAGCAGCGTAAACCGGGACAGGCCTCAGGGAGCTAATGAAAAACTGTTTTTT. The full variable domain, in which reference TRBV5-5 and TRBJ1-4 provide the parts outside the CDR3, is DAGVTQSPTHLIKTRGQQVTLRCSPISGHKSVSWYQQVLGQGPQFIFQYYEKEERGRGNFPDRFSARQFPNYSSELNVNALLLGDSALYLCASSVNRDRPQGANEKLFFGSGTQLSVL.

This clone has more than one count but fewer than ten. The chain is built from TRBV2 and TRBJ1-1, with a possible D match to TRBD1 (5 bases). The V gene lost 6 bases and the J gene lost 3 bases, with 20 bases spanning the gap. The CDR3 has 16 amino acids. The V gene's germline CDR1 is SNHLY and CDR2 FYNNEI. CDR3 bases: TGTGCCAGCAGAGGTGCGGCTATCAGGGCGGACACTGAAGCTTTCTTT. Amino acid sequence: CASRGAAIRADTEAFF.

The table lists this clone with a few counts. The chain combines TRBV3-1 (or the pseudogene TRBV3-2) with TRBJ1-6, with D possibly TRBD1 on 6 matching bases. This CDR3 has 16 residues. V was trimmed by 3 bases and J by 7 bases, leaving 16 bases between them. Germline V gene sequence: CDR1 LGHDT, CDR2 YNNKEL (reference sequence). Here the CDR3 reads CASSQTPQRGNSPLHF. Here the CDR3 DNA reads TGTGCCAGCAGCCAGACTCCGCAGAGGGGGAATTCACCCCTCCACTTT.

This rearrangement joins TRBV6-6 to TRBJ1-1, with 8 bases aligning to TRBD1. Looked up from germline, CDR1 is MNHNY and CDR2 is SVGAGI (reference sequence). The trim removed 2 bases at V and 6 bases at J, leaving 5 bases unmatched. The CDR3 length is 14 residues. CDR3 sequence: CASSYGTGGAEAFF. In DNA form, the CDR3 reads TGTGCCAGCAGTTACGGGACAGGAGGAGCTGAAGCTTTCTTT.

CDR3 loop: CASSPQGGHIEAFF. The CDR3, as DNA: TGTGCCAGCAGCCCACAGGGGGGCCATATAGAAGCTTTCTTT. The chain combines TRBV2 with TRBJ1-1; 8 bases fit TRBD1. Germline V CDR1 and CDR2: SNHLY, FYNNEI. This CDR3 has 14 residues. Germline trimming cut 6 bases from V and 8 bases from J; bases unmatched to any gene: 11. The full variable domain, in which reference TRBV2 and TRBJ1-1 provide the parts outside the CDR3, is EPEVTQTPSHQVTQMGQEVILRCVPISNHLYFYWYRQILGQKVEFLVSFYNNEISEKSEIFDDQFSVERPDGSNFTLKIRSTKLEDSAMYFCASSPQGGHIEAFFGQGTRLTVV.

V is TRBV2 and J is TRBJ1-5, with TRBD1 as a possible D gene (5 bases). Trimming stripped 2 bases from V and 3 bases from J, with 11 bases between. This CDR3 region has 15 residues. Germline V gene sequence: CDR1 SNHLY, CDR2 FYNNEI. CDR3 protein: CASSELQGHNQPQHF. For the CDR3, the DNA is TGTGCCAGCAGTGAACTCCAGGGCCACAATCAGCCCCAGCATTTT.

The chain uses TRBV2 and TRBJ2-5; D is possibly TRBD2 (5 bases). The CDR3 is 15 amino acids. The V end was cut by 1 base, the J end by 7 bases, with 16 bases between. In germline, CDR1 is SNHLY, CDR2 FYNNEI. This CDR3 is CASSEEAQRLGTQYF. CDR3 nucleotide sequence: TGTGCCAGCAGTGAAGAAGCACAGCGGTTGGGGACCCAGTACTTC.

DNA of the CDR3: TGTGCCAGCAGTGAACGGGGGGGGAACACTGAAGCTTTCTTT. As protein: CASSERGGNTEAFF. The chain carries TRBV2 and TRBJ1-1, with a tentative D call TRBD1 (5 bases). Trimming took off 2 bases at V and 1 base at J, with 8 bases between the two ends. The CDR3 runs to 14 residues. Per the germline V gene, CDR1 is SNHLY and CDR2 is FYNNEI.

This sequence joins TRBV11-2 and TRBJ2-7; 7 bases fit TRBD1. Germline V gene lookup returns CDR1 SGHAT and CDR2 FQNNGV. Trimming removed 4 bases from V and 4 bases from J; junction bases left unmatched: 10. The CDR3 has 15 residues. The CDR3 nucleotides read TGTGCCAGCAGCTCCCAGGGGGTGATGGGATACGAGCAGTACTTC. It codes for CASSSQGVMGYEQYF.

This chain links TRBV5-1 with TRBJ2-7, with D maybe TRBD2 (5 bases). The CDR3 length is 14 residues. Per the germline V gene, CDR1 is SGHRS and CDR2 is YFSETQ. Trimming removed 3 bases from V and 3 bases from J, with 13 bases in between. CDR3: CASSSSTINYEQYF. The CDR3 DNA reads TGCGCCAGCAGCTCGTCGACTATTAACTACGAGCAGTACTTC.

The chain couples TRBV12-3 or TRBV12-4 to TRBJ1-2, with 9 bases lining up with TRBD1. The CDR3 contains 13 residues. The V and J ends lost 1 base and 6 bases, in that order; junction bases with no gene match: 0. CDR3 protein: CASSLGQGDGYTF. CDR3 nucleotide sequence: TGTGCCAGCAGTTTAGGACAGGGGGATGGCTACACCTTC.

The V call is TRBV3-1 (or the pseudogene TRBV3-2), the J call TRBJ2-7; no reliable D call. Germline CDR1 reads LGHDT; CDR2 reads YNNKEL (reference sequence). V shed 4 bases and J shed 2 bases, with 18 bases lying between them. The CDR3 loop spans 16 amino acids. In DNA form, the CDR3 reads TGTGCCAGCAGCCTACGGATTAGTGACAAACCCTACGAGCAGTACTTC. Translated: CASSLRISDKPYEQYF.

The V and J genes are TRBV19 and TRBJ1-1, with 7 nucleotides matching TRBD1. CDR3 length equals 12 residues. The V gene end was trimmed by 8 bases and the J gene end by 8 bases; junction bases not matched to a gene: 8. Germline V gives CDR1 LNHDA, CDR2 SQIVND (reference sequence). The CDR3 loop is CASGNRGREAFF. The CDR3 nucleotides read TGTGCCAGTGGAAACAGGGGCAGAGAAGCTTTCTTT.

This chain uses TRBV30 with TRBJ1-2; D is uncertain. The germline V gene encodes CDR1 GTSNPN and CDR2 SVGIG (reference sequence). This CDR3 region has 9 residues. With 8 bases removed from V and 8 bases from J, the gap between germline ends came to 9 bases. CDR3 DNA sequence: TGTGCCGTGGAGAGGGGCTACACCTTC. It yields the protein CAVERGYTF.

CDR3 residues: CASSLDRGGSNGYTF. DNA of the CDR3: TGTGCCAGCAGCTTAGACAGGGGGGGGTCGAATGGCTACACCTTC. The chain has TRBV7-2 and TRBJ1-2, with TRBD1 matching 8 bases. Germline V gene sequence: CDR1 SGHTA, CDR2 FQGNSA. Germline trimming cut 1 base from V and 6 bases from J; bases unmatched to any gene: 7. There are 15 residues in the CDR3.

In this sample, this clone turned up a few times. The chain uses TRBV29-1 and TRBJ1-1; possibly TRBD1 for D (5 bases). Looked up from germline, CDR1 is SQVTM and CDR2 is ANQGSEA. The CDR3 covers 14 residues. Trimming left V 3 bases short and J 1 base short, with 12 bases between. The CDR3 reads CSVDRRGPNTEAFF. CDR3 DNA: TGCAGCGTTGACCGGAGGGGACCGAACACTGAAGCTTTCTTT.